A selection of T cell receptor beta chains follows, all from one sample in a study of cytomegalovirus exposure and HLA in healthy donors. This table comes from immunoSEQ multiplex PCR, and its TCRdb copy is limited to in-frame clones, with some not included. The sample yields 90,000 to 110,000 clones, 76% seen once. Sequencing was carried out using PBMCs. Source of these receptors: a man in his forties or fifties in good health and CMV-seropositive. CDR3s leave out the opening cysteine and the closing phenylalanine or tryptophan. Clone sizes are given selectively: once, few, many, or a class where the clone is expanded.

J	size	V	CDR3
TRBJ2-7	NA	TRBV28	ASSPTTGGHEQY
TRBJ2-1	NA	TRBV27	ASSFLSYNEQF
TRBJ1-6	NA	TRBV2	ASGEDGSPLH
TRBJ2-6	NA	TRBV7-2	ASSLLGVGSEANVLT
TRBJ1-1	NA	TRBV18	ASSPQGAGNTEAF
TRBJ2-7	NA	TRBV15	ATSRAGYEQY
TRBJ2-7	NA	TRBV4-1	ASSQDVGGASYEQY
TRBJ2-4	NA	TRBV4-1	ASSPGGLDSQY
TRBJ2-7	once	TRBV10-3	AISERTGGAVPYEQY
TRBJ1-2	NA	TRBV18	ASSPEGNYGYT
TRBJ2-3	NA	TRBV7-3	ASSFRGGATVDTQY
TRBJ2-6	NA	TRBV13	ASSLDRGPSGANGLT
TRBJ2-2	NA	TRBV21-1	ASSKAGTGEIGGELF
TRBJ2-1	NA	TRBV7-9	ASSWGLNNEQF
TRBJ2-5	NA	TRBV11-2	ASSLALGQGEETQY
TRBJ2-7	many	TRBV5-4	ASSLVTGSNEQY
NA	few	TRBV19	ASSAGTVYEQY
TRBJ2-7	NA	TRBV5-1	ASSLGPSGTYEQY
TRBJ1-4	NA	TRBV5-1	ASSEGQSFEKLF
TRBJ1-5	once	TRBV4-2	ASSPQLTGWRNNQPQH
TRBJ2-5	NA	TRBV4-3	ASSQGTGDQETQY
TRBJ1-6	NA	TRBV19	ASSTSTGDGNSPLH
TRBJ2-7	NA	TRBV19	ASSPTTGGGGEQY
TRBJ1-1	NA	TRBV9	ASSVSSSTNTEAF
TRBJ2-2	NA	TRBV6-5	ASSTGQGHTGELF
TRBJ2-5	once	TRBV6-1	ASSGAWGLRETQY
TRBJ2-6	NA	TRBV13	ASSLAPVTPSGANGLT
TRBJ2-1	NA	TRBV25-1	ASSGDYEQF
TRBJ2-7	NA	TRBV7-9	ASSRTSSYEQY
TRBJ2-3	once	TRBV30	AWSVSLAPDTQY
TRBJ1-3	NA	TRBV28	ASTTQGGNTIY
TRBJ2-7	NA	TRBV10-3	AIKDSPTYEQY
TRBJ2-5	NA	TRBV6-5	ASRQTSGKRETQY
TRBJ2-3	NA	TRBV6-6	ASSYGGAGDTQY
TRBJ1-1	NA	TRBV7-3	ASSSRGGTTEAF
TRBJ2-3	NA	TRBV4-2	ASSQGVSGGDTQY
TRBJ2-3	few	TRBV5-1	ASSFEADTQY
TRBJ2-1	NA	TRBV11-3	ASSLAQGSYNEQF
TRBJ1-6	NA	TRBV2	ASWGTGNSPLH
TRBJ2-7	NA	TRBV6-5	ASSYEGQGPYEQY
TRBJ1-1	NA	TRBV5-1	ASSGGTSFNTEAF
TRBJ1-2	few	TRBV6-6	ASSQGQGYYGYT
TRBJ2-5	NA	TRBV7-2	ASSLVGTSGQETQY
TRBJ1-5	NA	TRBV7-2	ASSFRQNNQPQH
TRBJ1-2	NA	TRBV29-1	SVGVGTNGYGYT
TRBJ2-2	NA	TRBV28	ASSSTGGTGELF
TRBJ1-1	NA	TRBV19	ASSIWGDTEAF